Given below is one T cell receptor beta chain in context. In its sample, this clonotype was seen many times. It lacks a known antigen. Base quality data are lacking; no much larger clone is found one base away. To prepare the library, PCR was applied. Sequencing instrument: Illumina HiSeq 2500. Molecular barcoding was employed in the preparation of TCR libraries, with unique molecular identifiers being used to normalize TCRbeta repertoire quantification. TCRdb handled the public reads itself, with Q25 trimming in fastp and clone calling in MiXCR, and kept productive beta chains. Each CDR3 protein gets just one entry, which takes the most common genes and DNA from the rows behind it. The sample yields some 180,000 distinct CDR3 sequences; approximately 6.3% were counted once. The ten most abundant clones make up 4.5% to 6.5% of the sample. This entry is derived from a study of T-cell reconstitution after alpha-beta-depleted transplantation in children (dated by TCRdb to the mid-2010s). Notes on the research overall: Using TCR repertoire profiling, the study followed T-cell immune reconstitution in a quantitative way in children after TCRalphabeta/CD19-depleted allogeneic hematopoietic cell transplantation. The research as a whole found: In some patients, the high TCRbeta diversity seen at day 60 was put down to recipient T cells and intrathymic progenitors that had survived conditioning. About two months after transplant, the apparently early recovery of alphabetaT-cell counts reportedly depended on just several hundred clones that had expanded rapidly and came from non-depleted graft cells. The frequencies of hyperexpanded clones fell over the following months, and after one year, T-cell counts and TCRbeta diversity were mostly attributed to newly produced T cells.

Per the publication, the treatment or condition label means: allogeneic hematopoietic cell transplantation with graft depleted of TCRalphabeta T cells and CD19 B cells. TCRalphabeta/CD19-depleted allogeneic hematopoietic cell grafts were given to the transplant recipients, all of whom were children. The CDR3 sequence holds 14 residues, the cysteine and phenylalanine included. Only CDR3 DNA is held: 42 bases, read in frame from base 1. The germline V gene encodes CDR1 MNHEY and CDR2 SMNVEV (reference sequence). V is cut by 6 bases and J by 0 bases, and the space between the germline ends is 12 bases.

This TCR came from a boy aged 2 to 9 with acute lymphoblastic leukemia, due to receive a stem cell transplant. The sequenced sample was PBMCs, obtained before TCRalphabeta/CD19-depleted stem cell transplant. The chain is assembled from TRBV27 and TRBJ2-7, with a weak D call of TRBD2 (6 bases match). The CDR3 loop reads CASSPSSVSYEQYF. At the DNA level, the sequence is TGTGCCAGCAGCCCCTCTAGCGTCTCCTACGAGCAGTACTTC.